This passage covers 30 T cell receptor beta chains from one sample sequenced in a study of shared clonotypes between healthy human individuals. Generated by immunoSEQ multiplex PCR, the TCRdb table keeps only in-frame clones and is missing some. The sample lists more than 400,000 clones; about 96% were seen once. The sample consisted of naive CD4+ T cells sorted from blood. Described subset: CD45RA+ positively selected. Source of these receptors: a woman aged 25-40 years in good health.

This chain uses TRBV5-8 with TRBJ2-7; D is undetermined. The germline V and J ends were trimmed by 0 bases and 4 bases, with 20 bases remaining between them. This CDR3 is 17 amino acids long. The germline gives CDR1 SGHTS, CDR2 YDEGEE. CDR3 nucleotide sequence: TGTGCCAGCAGCTTGGATCCCTCTGGTAAATCCAGTTACGAGCAGTACTTC. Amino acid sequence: CASSLDPSGKSSYEQYF.

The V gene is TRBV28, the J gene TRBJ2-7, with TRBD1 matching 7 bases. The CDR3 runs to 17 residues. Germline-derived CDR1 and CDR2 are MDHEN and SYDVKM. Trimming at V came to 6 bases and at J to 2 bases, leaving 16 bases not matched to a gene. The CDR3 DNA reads TGTGCCAGCAGACCCCGGAGAACAGGGGCCGAAACCTACGAGCAGTACTTC. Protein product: CASRPRRTGAETYEQYF.

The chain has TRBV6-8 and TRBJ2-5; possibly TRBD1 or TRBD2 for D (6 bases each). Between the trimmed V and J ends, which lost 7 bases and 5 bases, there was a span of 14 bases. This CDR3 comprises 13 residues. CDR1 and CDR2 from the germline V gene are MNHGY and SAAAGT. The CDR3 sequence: CASTRGGRETQYF. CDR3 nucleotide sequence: TGTGCCAGCACCAGGGGAGGCCGGGAGACCCAGTACTTC.

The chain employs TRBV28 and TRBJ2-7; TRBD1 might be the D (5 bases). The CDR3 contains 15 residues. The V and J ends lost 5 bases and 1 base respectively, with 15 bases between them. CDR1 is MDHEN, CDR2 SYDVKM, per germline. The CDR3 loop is CASSITRAQSYEQYF. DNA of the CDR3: TGTGCCAGCAGTATCACCAGGGCCCAATCCTACGAGCAGTACTTC.

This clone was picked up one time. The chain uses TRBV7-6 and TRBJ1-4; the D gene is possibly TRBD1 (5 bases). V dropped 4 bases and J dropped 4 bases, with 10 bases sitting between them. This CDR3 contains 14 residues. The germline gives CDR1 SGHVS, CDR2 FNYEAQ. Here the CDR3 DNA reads TGTGCCAGCAGCTCCCCAGGGTATAATGAAAAACTGTTTTTT. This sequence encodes CASSSPGYNEKLFF.

The CDR3 region has the DNA TGTGCCAGCAGACCACTAGCGCCCCAAGAGACCCAGTACTTC. It codes for CASRPLAPQETQYF. The V call is TRBV6-5, the J call TRBJ2-5, with 7 nucleotides matching TRBD2. Germline V gene data show CDR1 as MNHEY and CDR2 as SVGAGI. The CDR3 has 14 amino acids. J was trimmed by 1 base and V by 6 bases; bases with no gene match: 5.

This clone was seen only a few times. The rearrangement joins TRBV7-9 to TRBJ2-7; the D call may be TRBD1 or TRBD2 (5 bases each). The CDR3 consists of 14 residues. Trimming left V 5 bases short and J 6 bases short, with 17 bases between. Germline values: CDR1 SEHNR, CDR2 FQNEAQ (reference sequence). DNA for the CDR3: TGTGCCAGCAGCCAGATGAGGGGAAACGGCGAGCAGTACTTC. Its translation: CASSQMRGNGEQYF.

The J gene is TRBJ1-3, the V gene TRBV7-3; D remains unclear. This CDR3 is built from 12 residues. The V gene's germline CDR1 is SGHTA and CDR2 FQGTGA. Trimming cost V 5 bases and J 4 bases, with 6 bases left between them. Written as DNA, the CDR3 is TGTGCCAGCAGCCTGAACGGAAACACCATATATTTT. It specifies CASSLNGNTIYF.

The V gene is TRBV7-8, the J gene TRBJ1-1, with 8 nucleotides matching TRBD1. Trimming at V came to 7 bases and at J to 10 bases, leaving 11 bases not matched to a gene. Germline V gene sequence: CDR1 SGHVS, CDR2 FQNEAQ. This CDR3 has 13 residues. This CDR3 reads CASNVDRDARAFF. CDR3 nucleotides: TGTGCCAGCAATGTGGACAGGGATGCTAGAGCTTTCTTT. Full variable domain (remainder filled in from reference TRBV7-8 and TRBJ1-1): GAGVSQSPRYKVAKRGQDVALRCDPISGHVSLFWYQQALGQGPEFLTYFQNEAQLDKSGLPSDRFFAERPEGSVSTLKIQRTQQEDSAVYLCASNVDRDARAFFGQGTRLTVV.

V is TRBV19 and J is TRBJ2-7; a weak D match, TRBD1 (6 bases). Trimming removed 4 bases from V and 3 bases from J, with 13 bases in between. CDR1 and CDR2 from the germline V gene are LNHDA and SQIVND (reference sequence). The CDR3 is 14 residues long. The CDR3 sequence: CASSTNQGFYEQYF. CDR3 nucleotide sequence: TGTGCCAGTAGTACCAACCAGGGGTTCTACGAGCAGTACTTC.

CDR3 nucleotides: TGTGCCAGCAGGAGAGGGGGCTCGGGCTACACCTTC. Protein: CASRRGGSGYTF. V usage is TRBV2 and J usage is TRBJ1-2; 7 bases are a match to TRBD1. The CDR3 runs to 12 residues. Per the germline V gene, CDR1 is SNHLY and CDR2 is FYNNEI. With 6 bases clipped from V and 8 bases from J, the junction kept 6 bases outside the gene matches.

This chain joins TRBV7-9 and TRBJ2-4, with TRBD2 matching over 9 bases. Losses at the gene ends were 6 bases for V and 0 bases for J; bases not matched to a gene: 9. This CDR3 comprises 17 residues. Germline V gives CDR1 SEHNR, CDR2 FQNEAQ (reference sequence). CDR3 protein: CASRSLAGDLAKNIQYF. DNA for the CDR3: TGTGCCAGCAGGTCCTTAGCGGGAGATTTAGCCAAAAACATTCAGTACTTC.

CDR3 residues: CASSKLPKSGPGNNEQFF. The CDR3 bases are TGTGCCAGCAGTAAATTGCCGAAAAGCGGGCCCGGGAACAATGAGCAGTTCTTC. This chain links TRBV27 with TRBJ2-1, with D perhaps TRBD2 (6 bases). CDR3 length equals 18 residues. V was cut by 5 bases and J by 5 bases, with 25 bases left in between. CDR1 and CDR2 from the germline V gene are MNHEY and SMNVEV (reference sequence).

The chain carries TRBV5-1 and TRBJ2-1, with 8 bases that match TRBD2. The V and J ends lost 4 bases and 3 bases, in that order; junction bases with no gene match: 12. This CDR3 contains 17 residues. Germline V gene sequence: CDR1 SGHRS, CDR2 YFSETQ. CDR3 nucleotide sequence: TGCGCCAGCAGCCCGTTTACAAGGACTAGCAGCTACAATGAGCAGTTCTTC. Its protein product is CASSPFTRTSSYNEQFF.

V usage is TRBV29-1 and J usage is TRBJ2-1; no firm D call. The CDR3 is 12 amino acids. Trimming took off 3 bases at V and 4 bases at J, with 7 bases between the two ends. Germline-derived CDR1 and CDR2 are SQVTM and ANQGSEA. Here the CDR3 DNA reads TGCAGCGTTGATAGCTTATACAATGAGCAGTTCTTC. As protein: CSVDSLYNEQFF.

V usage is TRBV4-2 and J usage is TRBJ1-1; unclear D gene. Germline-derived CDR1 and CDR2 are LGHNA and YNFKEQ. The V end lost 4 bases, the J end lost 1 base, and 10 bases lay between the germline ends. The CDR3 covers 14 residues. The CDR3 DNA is TGTGCCAGCAGCCGGACTTCTTGGAACACTGAAGCTTTCTTT. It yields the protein CASSRTSWNTEAFF.

Here the CDR3 reads CALGGTLTGELFF. CDR3 bases: TGTGCCTTGGGAGGGACTCTCACCGGGGAGCTGTTTTTT. V usage is TRBV6-1 and J usage is TRBJ2-2; 7 bases are shared with TRBD2. The V and J ends lost 11 bases and 4 bases, in that order; junction bases with no gene match: 7. The germline V gene encodes CDR1 MNHNS and CDR2 SASEGT. The CDR3 is 13 amino acids.

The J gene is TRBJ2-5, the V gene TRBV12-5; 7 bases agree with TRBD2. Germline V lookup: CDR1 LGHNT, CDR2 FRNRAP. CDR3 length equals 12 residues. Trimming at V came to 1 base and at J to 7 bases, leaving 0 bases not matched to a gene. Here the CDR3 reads CASGLGEGTQYF. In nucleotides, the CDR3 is TGTGCTAGTGGTTTGGGGGAGGGGACCCAGTACTTC. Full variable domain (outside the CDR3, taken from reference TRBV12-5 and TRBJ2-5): DARVTQTPRHKVTEMGQEVTMRCQPILGHNTVFWYRQTMMQGLELLAYFRNRAPLDDSGMPKDRFSAEMPDATLATLKIQPSEPRDSAVYFCASGLGEGTQYFGPGTRLLVL.

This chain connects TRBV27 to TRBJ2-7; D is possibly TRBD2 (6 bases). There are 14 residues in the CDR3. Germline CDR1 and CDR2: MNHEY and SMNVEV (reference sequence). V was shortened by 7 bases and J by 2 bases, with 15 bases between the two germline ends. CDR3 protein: CASKRLAPTYEQYF. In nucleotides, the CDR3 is TGTGCCAGCAAAAGGCTAGCGCCGACCTACGAGCAGTACTTC.

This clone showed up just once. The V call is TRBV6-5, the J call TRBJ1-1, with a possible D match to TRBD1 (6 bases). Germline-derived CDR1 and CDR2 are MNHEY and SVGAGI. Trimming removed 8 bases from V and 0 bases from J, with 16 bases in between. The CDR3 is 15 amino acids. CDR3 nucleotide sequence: TGTGCCAGCCACCCGGGACACCTCATGAACACTGAAGCTTTCTTT. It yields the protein CASHPGHLMNTEAFF.

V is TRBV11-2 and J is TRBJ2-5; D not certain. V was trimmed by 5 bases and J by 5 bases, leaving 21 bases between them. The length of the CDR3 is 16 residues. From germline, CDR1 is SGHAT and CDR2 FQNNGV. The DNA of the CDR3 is TGTGCCAGCAGCCCTGCGCTGGAGCGCGCTAAGGAGACCCAGTACTTC. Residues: CASSPALERAKETQYF.

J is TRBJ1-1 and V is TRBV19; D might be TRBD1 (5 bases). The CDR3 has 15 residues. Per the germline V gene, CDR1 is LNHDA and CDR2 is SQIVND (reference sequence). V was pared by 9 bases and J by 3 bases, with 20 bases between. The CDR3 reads CASPPPGSRDTEAFF. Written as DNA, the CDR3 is TGTGCCAGCCCCCCCCCAGGGTCAAGAGACACTGAAGCTTTCTTT.

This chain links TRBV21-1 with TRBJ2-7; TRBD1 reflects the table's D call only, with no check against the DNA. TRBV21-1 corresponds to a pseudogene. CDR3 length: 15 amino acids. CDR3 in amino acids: CASSRPGQGICEQYF. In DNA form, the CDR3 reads TGTGCCAGCAGCAGGCCGGGACAGGGGATCTGCGAGCAGTACTTC.

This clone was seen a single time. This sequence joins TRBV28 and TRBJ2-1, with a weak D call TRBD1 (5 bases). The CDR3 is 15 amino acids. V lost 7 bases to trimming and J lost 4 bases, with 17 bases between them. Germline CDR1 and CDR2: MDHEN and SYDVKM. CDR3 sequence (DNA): TGTGCCAGCACCCGCCGGACAAGTCCATACAATGAGCAGTTCTTC. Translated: CASTRRTSPYNEQFF.

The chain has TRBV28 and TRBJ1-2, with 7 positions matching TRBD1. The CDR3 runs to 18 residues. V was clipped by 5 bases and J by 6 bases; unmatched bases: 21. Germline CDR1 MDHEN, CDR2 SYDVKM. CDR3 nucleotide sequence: TGTGCCAGCAGTCGACTCCGGGACAGAAAACAACTACTCAATGGCTACACCTTC. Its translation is CASSRLRDRKQLLNGYTF.

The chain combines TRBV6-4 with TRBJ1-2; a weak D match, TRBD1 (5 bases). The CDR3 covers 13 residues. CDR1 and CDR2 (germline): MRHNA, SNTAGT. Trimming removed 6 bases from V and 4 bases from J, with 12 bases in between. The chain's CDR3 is CASSTGFGYGYTF. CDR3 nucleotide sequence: TGTGCCAGCAGCACAGGTTTTGGCTATGGCTACACCTTC.

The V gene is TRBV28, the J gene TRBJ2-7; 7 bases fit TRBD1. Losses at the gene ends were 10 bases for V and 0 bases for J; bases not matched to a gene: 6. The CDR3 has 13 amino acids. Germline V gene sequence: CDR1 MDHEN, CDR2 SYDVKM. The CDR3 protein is CATKGQNSYEQYF. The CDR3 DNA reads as TGTGCCACCAAGGGACAGAACTCCTACGAGCAGTACTTC. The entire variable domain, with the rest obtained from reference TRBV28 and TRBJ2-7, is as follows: DVKVTQSSRYLVKRTGEKVFLECVQDMDHENMFWYRQDPGLGLRLIYFSYDVKMKEKGDIPEGYSVSREKKERFSLILESASTNQTSMYLCATKGQNSYEQYFGPGTRLTVT.

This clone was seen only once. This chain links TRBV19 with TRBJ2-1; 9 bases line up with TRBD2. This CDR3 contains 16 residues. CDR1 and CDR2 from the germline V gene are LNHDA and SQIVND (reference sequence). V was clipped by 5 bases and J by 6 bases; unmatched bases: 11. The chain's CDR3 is CASSQWAGGALNEQFF. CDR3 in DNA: TGTGCCAGTAGTCAATGGGCGGGAGGGGCCCTCAATGAGCAGTTCTTC. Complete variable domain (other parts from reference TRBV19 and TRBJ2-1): DGGITQSPKYLFRKEGQNVTLSCEQNLNHDAMYWYRQDPGQGLRLIYYSQIVNDFQKGDIAEGYSVSREKKESFPLTVTSAQKNPTAFYLCASSQWAGGALNEQFFGPGTRLTVL.

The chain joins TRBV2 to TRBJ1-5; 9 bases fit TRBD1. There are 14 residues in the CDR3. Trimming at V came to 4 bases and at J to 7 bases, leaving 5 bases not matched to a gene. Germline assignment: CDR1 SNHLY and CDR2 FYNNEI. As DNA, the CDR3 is TGTGCCAGCAGTGGGATCACAGGGGGCCAGCCCCAGCATTTT. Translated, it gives CASSGITGGQPQHF.

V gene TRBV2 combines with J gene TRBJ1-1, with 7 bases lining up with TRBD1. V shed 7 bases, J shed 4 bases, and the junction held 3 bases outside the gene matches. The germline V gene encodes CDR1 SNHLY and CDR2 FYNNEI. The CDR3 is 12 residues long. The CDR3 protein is CASTGDSTEAFF. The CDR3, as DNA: TGTGCCAGCACAGGGGACAGCACTGAAGCTTTCTTT.